This T cell receptor (beta chain) was identified during a study of T cells in Graves' hyperthyroidism and ophthalmopathy. Enrolled ophthalmopathy patients presented with a Clinical Activity Score of at least 3, a NOSPECS grade of at least 4, and disease duration under 3 months. Many counts were recorded for this clonotype. Unmatched junction bases numbered 7, after V lost 5 bases and J lost 3 bases. The CDR3 has 14 residues. RNA transcripts were the template for amplifying TCR beta CDR3 regions. First-round RT-PCR of the TCR CDR3 relied on the HTBI primer set. TCRdb processed the multiplex PCR reads anew with MiXCR; each CDR3 protein has one entry. The table lists hundreds of thousands of distinct CDR3 sequences, roughly 22% of them singletons.

The rearrangement uses TRBV12-3 or TRBV12-4 and TRBJ2-7; 7 bases are a match to TRBD1. The TCR sequence derives from a man aged 30-40 years with Graves' ophthalmopathy. Sequencing used blood. CDR3 sequence: CASSLRDSYYEQYF. The DNA for the CDR3 is TGTGCCAGCAGTCTCCGGGACAGTTACTACGAGCAGTACTTC.